These 11 T cell receptor beta chains share one sample of origin, sequenced in a study of blood T cell repertoires in COVID-19. This table comes from immunoSEQ multiplex PCR, and its TCRdb copy is limited to in-frame clones, with some not included. The repertoire holds around 250,000 clones, around 90% seen once, with roughly 0.95% in the top ten. Specimen: PBMCs or T cells enriched from blood (not recorded which). Every receptor here comes from a man aged 45-65 years who had been exposed to COVID-19.

V and J are TRBV6-2 or TRBV6-3 and TRBJ1-1; TRBD1 agrees at 9 bases. The CDR3 has 15 residues. Germline lookup yields CDR1 MNHEY and CDR2 SVGEGT. J gave up 1 base and V 2 bases, and 2 bases lay outside the gene matches. The CDR3 DNA is TGTGCCAGCAGTTACCGGACAGGGGCGAACACTGAAGCTTTCTTT. Encoded protein: CASSYRTGANTEAFF.

The chain employs TRBV5-6 and TRBJ2-1; D is possibly TRBD2 (7 bases). V was shortened by 4 bases and J by 7 bases, with 18 bases between the two germline ends. Germline values: CDR1 SGHDT, CDR2 YYEEEE. CDR3 length: 15 residues. The CDR3 is CASSQRPGGGNEQFF. The CDR3 DNA sequence: TGTGCCAGCAGCCAACGACCGGGGGGCGGGAATGAGCAGTTCTTC.

The J gene is TRBJ2-7, the V gene TRBV7-2; D perhaps matches TRBD1 (6 bases). Looked up from germline, CDR1 is SGHTA and CDR2 is FQGNSA. This CDR3 region has 14 residues. V lost 1 base, J lost 4 bases, and 11 bases lay in between. In nucleotides, the CDR3 is TGTGCCAGCAGCTTAGTCCCCGACAGGTACGAGCAGTACTTC. This gives the protein CASSLVPDRYEQYF. Filled out from reference TRBV7-2 and TRBJ2-7, the complete variable domain reads GAGVSQSPSNKVTEKGKDVELRCDPISGHTALYWYRQSLGQGLEFLIYFQGNSAPDKSGLPSDRFSAERTGGSVSTLTIQRTQQEDSAVYLCASSLVPDRYEQYFGPGTRLTVT.

This clone was seen once. V is TRBV5-1 and J is TRBJ2-3; 8 bases fit TRBD1. CDR1 and CDR2 from the germline V gene are SGHRS and YFSETQ. V was clipped by 7 bases and J by 7 bases; unmatched bases: 11. This CDR3 region has 14 residues. Here the CDR3 reads CASGQGAIENTQYF. DNA of the CDR3: TGCGCCAGCGGGCAGGGGGCTATCGAAAATACGCAGTATTTT.

The rearrangement uses TRBV5-1 and TRBJ2-5, with unresolved D. This CDR3 contains 12 residues. V lost 4 bases to trimming and J lost 1 base, with 5 bases between them. CDR1 SGHRS and CDR2 YFSETQ come from the germline V gene. This CDR3 reads CASSQVQETQYF. CDR3 sequence (DNA): TGCGCCAGCAGCCAGGTCCAAGAGACCCAGTACTTC.

The V gene is TRBV6-5, the J gene TRBJ1-5; 9 bases are a match to TRBD1. Germline V gives CDR1 MNHEY, CDR2 SVGAGI. CDR3 length: 15 residues. V shed 6 bases, J shed 4 bases, and the junction held 7 bases outside the gene matches. CDR3 loop: CASRWTGEGNQPQHF. The CDR3 nucleotides are TGTGCCAGCAGATGGACAGGGGAAGGGAATCAGCCCCAGCATTTT.

This sequence joins TRBV19 and TRBJ2-3, with 11 positions matching TRBD2. Germline V gene lookup returns CDR1 LNHDA and CDR2 SQIVND (reference sequence). This CDR3 spans 17 amino acids. V shed 3 bases, J shed 3 bases, and the junction held 8 bases outside the gene matches. This chain's CDR3 is CASSILASGGLTDTQYF. In nucleotides, the CDR3 is TGTGCCAGTAGTATTCTCGCTAGCGGGGGGTTAACAGATACGCAGTATTTT. Full variable domain (remainder filled in from reference TRBV19 and TRBJ2-3): DGGITQSPKYLFRKEGQNVTLSCEQNLNHDAMYWYRQDPGQGLRLIYYSQIVNDFQKGDIAEGYSVSREKKESFPLTVTSAQKNPTAFYLCASSILASGGLTDTQYFGPGTRLTVL.

The rearrangement joins TRBV29-1 to TRBJ2-2; D uncertain. Germline-derived CDR1 and CDR2 are SQVTM and ANQGSEA. V shed 6 bases and J shed 8 bases, with 16 bases lying between them. This CDR3 spans 13 amino acids. The CDR3 here is CSVARLGSGELFF. CDR3 DNA sequence: TGCAGCGTCGCGCGACTTGGATCAGGGGAGCTGTTTTTT.

The rearrangement joins TRBV6-5 to TRBJ1-2; TRBD1 matches 7 bases. CDR1 is MNHEY and CDR2 is SVGAGI in the germline V gene. The V segment lost 2 bases and the J segment 4 bases; nucleotides outside the gene matches: 1. This CDR3 is 13 amino acids long. In DNA form, the CDR3 reads TGTGCCAGCAGTTACGACAGGGTCTATGGCTACACCTTC. The encoded protein is CASSYDRVYGYTF.

The chain combines TRBV10-3 with TRBJ1-6; unclear D gene. V gave up 6 bases and J gave up 10 bases, with 13 bases separating them. CDR3 length: 13 residues. Germline CDR1 reads ENHRY; CDR2 reads SYGVKD. The CDR3 coding sequence is TGTGCCATCAGGGCCAGTGCCATGTCACCCCTCCACTTT. This sequence encodes CAIRASAMSPLHF.

The rearrangement uses TRBV18 and TRBJ1-5; D ambiguous. The CDR3 is 13 amino acids. The V end was cut by 3 bases, the J end by 9 bases, with 12 bases between. CDR1 and CDR2 from the germline V gene are KGHSH and LQKENI. The chain's CDR3 is CASSPGPIGPQHF. CDR3 DNA: TGTGCCAGCTCACCGGGCCCAATCGGGCCCCAGCATTTT.